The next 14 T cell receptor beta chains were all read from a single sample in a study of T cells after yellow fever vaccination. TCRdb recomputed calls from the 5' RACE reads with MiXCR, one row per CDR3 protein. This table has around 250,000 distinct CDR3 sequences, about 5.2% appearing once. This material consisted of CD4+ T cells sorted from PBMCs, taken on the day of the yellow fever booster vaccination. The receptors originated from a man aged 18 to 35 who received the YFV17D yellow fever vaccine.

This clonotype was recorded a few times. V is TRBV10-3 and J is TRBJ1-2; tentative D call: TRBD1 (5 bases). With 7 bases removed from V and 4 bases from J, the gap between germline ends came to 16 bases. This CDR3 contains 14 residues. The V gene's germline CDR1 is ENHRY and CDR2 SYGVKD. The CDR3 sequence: CAITSTQGRYGYTF. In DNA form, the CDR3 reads TGTGCCATCACCTCGACTCAGGGACGCTATGGCTACACCTTC.

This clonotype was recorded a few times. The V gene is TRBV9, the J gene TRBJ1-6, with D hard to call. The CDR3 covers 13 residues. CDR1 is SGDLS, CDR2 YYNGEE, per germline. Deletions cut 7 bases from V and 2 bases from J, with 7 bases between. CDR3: CASSPTYNSPLHF. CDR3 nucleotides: TGTGCCAGCTCCCCGACCTATAATTCACCCCTCCACTTT.

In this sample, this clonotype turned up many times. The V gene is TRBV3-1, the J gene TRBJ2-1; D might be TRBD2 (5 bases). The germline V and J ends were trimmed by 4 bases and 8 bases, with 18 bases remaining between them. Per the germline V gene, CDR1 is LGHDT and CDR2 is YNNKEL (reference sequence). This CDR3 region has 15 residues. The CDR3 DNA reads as TGTGCCAGCAGCCCCCAAACCCTTGCGGGCGATGAGCAGTTCTTC. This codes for CASSPQTLAGDEQFF.

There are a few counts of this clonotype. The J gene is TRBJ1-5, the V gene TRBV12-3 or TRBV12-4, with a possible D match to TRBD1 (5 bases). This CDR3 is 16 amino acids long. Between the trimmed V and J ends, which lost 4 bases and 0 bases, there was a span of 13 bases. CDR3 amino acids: CASSWAGGNSNQPQHF. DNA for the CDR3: TGTGCCAGCAGTTGGGCGGGGGGGAATAGCAATCAGCCCCAGCATTTT.

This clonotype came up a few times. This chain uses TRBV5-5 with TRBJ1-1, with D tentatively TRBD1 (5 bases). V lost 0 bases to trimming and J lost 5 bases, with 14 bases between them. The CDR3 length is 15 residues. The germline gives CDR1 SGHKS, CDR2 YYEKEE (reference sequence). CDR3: CASSLGQGLSTEAFF. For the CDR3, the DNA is TGTGCCAGCAGCTTGGGGCAGGGCTTATCTACTGAAGCTTTCTTT.

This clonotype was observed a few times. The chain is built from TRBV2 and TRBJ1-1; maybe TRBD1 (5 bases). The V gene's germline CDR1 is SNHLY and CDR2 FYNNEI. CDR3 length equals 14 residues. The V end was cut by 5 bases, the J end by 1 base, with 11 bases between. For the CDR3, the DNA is TGTGCCAGCAGTCCTTTCGACAGGAACACTGAAGCTTTCTTT. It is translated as CASSPFDRNTEAFF.

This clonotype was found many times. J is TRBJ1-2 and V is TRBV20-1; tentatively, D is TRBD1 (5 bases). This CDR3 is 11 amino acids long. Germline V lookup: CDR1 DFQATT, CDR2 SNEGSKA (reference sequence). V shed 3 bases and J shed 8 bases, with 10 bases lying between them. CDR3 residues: CSASWGSGYTF. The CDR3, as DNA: TGCAGTGCTAGCTGGGGGTCCGGCTACACCTTC.

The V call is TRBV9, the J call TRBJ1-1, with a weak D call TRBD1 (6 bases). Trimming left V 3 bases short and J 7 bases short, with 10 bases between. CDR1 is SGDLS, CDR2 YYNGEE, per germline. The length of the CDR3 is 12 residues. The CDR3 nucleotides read TGTGCCAGCAGCGGTAGGGGGGGTGAAGCTTTCTTT. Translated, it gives CASSGRGGEAFF.

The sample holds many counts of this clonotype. The CDR3 bases are TGCGCCAGCAGTGAAGGGGTGGAGACCCAGTACTTC. Translated: CASSEGVETQYF. The V gene is TRBV10-2, the J gene TRBJ2-5; a weak D match, TRBD1 (5 bases). Germline V lookup: CDR1 WSHSY, CDR2 SAAADI. The CDR3 runs to 12 residues. V lost 3 bases and J lost 5, with 7 bases in between.

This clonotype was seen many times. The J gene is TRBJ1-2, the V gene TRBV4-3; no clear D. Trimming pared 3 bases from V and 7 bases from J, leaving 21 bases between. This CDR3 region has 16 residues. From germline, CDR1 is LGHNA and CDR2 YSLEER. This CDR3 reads CASSHSSRPPGRGYTF. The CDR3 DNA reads TGCGCCAGCAGCCATTCAAGTCGACCGCCAGGACGTGGCTACACCTTC.

CDR3 bases: TGCAGCGTCCAAATGAACACTGAAGCTTTCTTT. It encodes CSVQMNTEAFF. This chain uses TRBV29-1 with TRBJ1-1; D ambiguous. CDR1 SQVTM and CDR2 ANQGSEA come from the germline V gene. The CDR3 consists of 11 residues. Trimming cost V 6 bases and J 0 bases, with 5 bases left between them. Drawing the rest from reference TRBV29-1 and TRBJ1-1, the complete variable domain is SAVISQKPSRDICQRGTSLTIQCQVDSQVTMMFWYRQQPGQSLTLIATANQGSEATYESGFVIDKFPISRPNLTFSTLTVSNMSPEDSSIYLCSVQMNTEAFFGQGTRLTVV.

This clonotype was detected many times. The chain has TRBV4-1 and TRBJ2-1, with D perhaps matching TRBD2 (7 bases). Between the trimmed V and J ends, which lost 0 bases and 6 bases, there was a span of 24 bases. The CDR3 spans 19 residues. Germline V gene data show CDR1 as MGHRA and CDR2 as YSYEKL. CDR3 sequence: CASSQDAWGGLTLVNEQFF. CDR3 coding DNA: TGCGCCAGCAGCCAAGATGCGTGGGGGGGCCTTACTTTGGTCAATGAGCAGTTCTTC.

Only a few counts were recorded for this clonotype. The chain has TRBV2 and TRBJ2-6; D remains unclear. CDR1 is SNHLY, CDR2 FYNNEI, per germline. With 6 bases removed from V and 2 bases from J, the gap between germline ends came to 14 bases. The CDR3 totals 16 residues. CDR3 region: CASSHPGGAGANVLTF. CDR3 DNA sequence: TGTGCCAGCAGCCACCCCGGTGGGGCTGGGGCCAACGTCCTGACTTTC.

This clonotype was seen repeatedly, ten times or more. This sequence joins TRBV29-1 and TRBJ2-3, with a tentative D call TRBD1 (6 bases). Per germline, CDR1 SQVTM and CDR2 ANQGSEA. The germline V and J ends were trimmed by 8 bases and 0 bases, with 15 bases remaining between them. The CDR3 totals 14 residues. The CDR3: CSFRTVFSTDTQYF. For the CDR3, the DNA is TGCAGCTTCCGGACAGTTTTTAGCACAGATACGCAGTATTTT.